The entry below describes one T cell receptor beta chain. What it binds is not known. A multiplex PCR was run with 60 Vbeta primers and 13 Jbeta primers. Sequenced by immunoSEQ multiplex PCR; TCRdb stores in-frame clones only, minus some. This sample yields approximately 180,000 clones, of which roughly 86% are seen a single time; approximately 1.7% belongs to the top ten. Each of the donors was a healthy bone marrow donor. The data belong to a study of cytomegalovirus exposure and HLA in healthy donors. Findings and limits, study-wide: A reported reduction in N-insertions relative to the 666-donor mean was seen in an Asian-associated ancestry cluster in a later analysis. Sequencing likely produced, as an artifact, a cluster of highly shared sequence variants. In vitro confirmation showed a few CMV-associated chains to be CMV antigen specific.

CDR1 and CDR2 (germline): ENHRY, SYGVKD. Deletions cut 0 bases from V and 1 base from J, with 10 bases between. The CDR3 consists of 16 residues. This TCR came from a woman aged 18-29 years in good health and CMV-seronegative. The sequenced material came from PBMCs. The genes are TRBV10-3 and TRBJ1-5; no reliable D call. The CDR3 sequence is CAISESGRGSNQPQHF. For the CDR3, the DNA is TGTGCCATCAGTGAGTCGGGTCGGGGAAGCAATCAGCCCCAGCATTTT.